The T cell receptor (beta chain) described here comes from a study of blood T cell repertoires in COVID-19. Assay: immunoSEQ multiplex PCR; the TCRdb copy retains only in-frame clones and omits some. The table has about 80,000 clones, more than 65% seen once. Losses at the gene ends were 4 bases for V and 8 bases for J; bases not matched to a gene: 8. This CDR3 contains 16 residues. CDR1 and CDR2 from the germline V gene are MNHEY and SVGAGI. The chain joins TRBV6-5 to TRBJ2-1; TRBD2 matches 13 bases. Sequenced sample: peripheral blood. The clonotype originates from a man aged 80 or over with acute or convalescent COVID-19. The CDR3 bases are TGTGCCAGCAGTTTACTCACTAGCGGGGGGGCCCATGAGCAGTTCTTC. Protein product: CASSLLTSGGAHEQFF.